This TCR beta chain appears in the sequencing data of a study of STAT3 mutations in large granular lymphocyte leukemia. Study in general: Among longitudinally sequenced T-LGLL patients, roughly half had canonical activating STAT3 mutations detected. Immunosuppressive therapy was given to more than half of T-LGLL patients. Broader study findings: Suggested: STAT3 mutation was not the ancestral event for these clonal expansions. TCR clonotype switching after therapy occurred in about 30% of the 18 patients. At least one immunodominant TCR beta clonotype appeared in every T-cell large granular lymphocyte leukemia patient.

Clones were sequenced by immunoSEQ multiplex PCR, and TCRdb holds only the in-frame ones, with some missing. The sample gives under 5,500 clones, about three fifths of which show up once; roughly 70% is in the top ten. Turning to this clone: Its antigen is unknown.

Germline-derived CDR1 and CDR2 are SSHAT and FNYEAQ (reference sequence). The CDR3 has 13 residues. Trimming took 4 bases from V and 3 from J, leaving 7 bases between them. The sequence came from a man aged 60 to 69 with T-cell large granular lymphocyte leukemia. Some clones in this sample may be carry-over from other donors' samples. This sequence joins TRBV7-7 and TRBJ2-1, with D possibly matching TRBD2 (6 bases). The sample comprised peripheral blood mononuclear cells. The CDR3 here is CASSSDYYNEQFF. The CDR3 coding sequence is TGTGCCAGCAGCTCGGACTACTACAATGAGCAGTTCTTC. Combining the CDR3 with reference TRBV7-7 and TRBJ2-1 gives the whole variable domain GAGVSQSPRYKVTKRGQDVTLRCDPISSHATLYWYQQALGQGPEFLTYFNYEAQPDKSGLPSDRFSAERPEGSISTLTIQRTEQRDSAMYRCASSSDYYNEQFFGPGTRLTVL.